This T cell receptor beta chain emerged from a study of cytomegalovirus exposure and HLA in healthy donors. 13 Jbeta primers and 60 Vbeta primers were used for the PCR. The method was immunoSEQ multiplex PCR; TCRdb's version includes in-frame clones alone and lacks a portion of them. The repertoire holds roughly 170,000 clones, with 84% as singletons. This clone was found once. Its specificity is not known. Findings of the study overall: In an earlier analysis, productive rearrangement rates for most beta V segments clustered near 87% or 30%.

The CDR3 is 17 residues long. Per germline, CDR1 KGHSH and CDR2 LQKENI. The ends were cut back, 3 bases at V and 0 bases at J, with 17 bases in the middle. Healthy people donating bone marrow made up the donors. The chain has TRBV18 and TRBJ1-1; a weak D match, TRBD1 (5 bases). The sequenced sample consisted of PBMCs. The sequence was collected from a girl aged 2-10 years in good health and CMV-seropositive. CDR3 in DNA: TGTGCCAGCTCACCGATGGTCAAGGGGCCGATGAACACTGAAGCTTTCTTT. Its protein product is CASSPMVKGPMNTEAFF.